This TCR beta chain is from a study of T cell repertoires in cytomegalovirus infection. Study outcomes and limitations: The ex vivo response was dominated by HLA-C-restricted CMV-specific TCR beta clonotypes.

In regard to this clonotype: What it binds is unknown.

TCRdb re-derived calls from the reads in MiXCR, one entry per CDR3 protein. The sample holds hundreds of thousands of distinct CDR3 sequences, 30% to 35% seen once. CDR1 is MNHNS, CDR2 SASEGT, per germline. The CDR3 has 16 amino acids. Trimming left V 1 base short and J 3 bases short, with 12 bases between. The chain is built from TRBV6-1 and TRBJ2-2; D is unresolved. Sequencing was performed on cultured CD8+ T cells from PBMCs, taken from culture after CMV antigen stimulation. The clonotype comes from a human donor in good health (CMV status not recorded). Some clones in this sample may be carry-over from other donors' samples. The CDR3, as DNA: TGTGCCAGCAGTGAAGAGGCAGGAAGCTACACCGGGGAGCTGTTTTTT. This sequence encodes CASSEEAGSYTGELFF.